Listed here are 21 T cell receptor beta chains from one sample, sequenced in a study of blood T cell repertoires in COVID-19. Method: immunoSEQ multiplex PCR; TCRdb's copy keeps in-frame clones and lacks some. The sample comprises 110,000 or so clones, around 84% of which are singletons, and less than 9.5% rests with the top ten. Material: peripheral blood. These receptors all come from a woman aged 40 to 50 with acute or convalescent COVID-19.

The CDR3 DNA follows: TGTGCCAGCAGTGAGCAGGGAAGTTTCGGTGAAAAACTGTTTTTT. It codes for CASSEQGSFGEKLFF. V is TRBV2 and J is TRBJ1-4; D possibly corresponds to TRBD1 (5 bases). Germline-derived CDR1 and CDR2 are SNHLY and FYNNEI. Trimming stripped 3 bases from V and 7 bases from J, with 15 bases between. The CDR3 sequence is 15 residues long.

The chain has TRBV2 and TRBJ1-1, with D possibly being TRBD1 (6 bases). The CDR3 runs to 13 residues. The germline V and J ends were trimmed by 3 bases and 9 bases, with 14 bases remaining between them. The germline CDR1 and CDR2 sequences are SNHLY and FYNNEI. CDR3 region: CASSERGGKKAFF. DNA of the CDR3: TGTGCCAGCAGTGAGAGGGGGGGGAAAAAAGCTTTCTTT. Variable domain in full (rest from reference TRBV2 and TRBJ1-1): EPEVTQTPSHQVTQMGQEVILRCVPISNHLYFYWYRQILGQKVEFLVSFYNNEISEKSEIFDDQFSVERPDGSNFTLKIRSTKLEDSAMYFCASSERGGKKAFFGQGTRLTVV.

The V call is TRBV7-9, the J call TRBJ1-2; D uncertain. The CDR3 spans 14 residues. Germline assignment: CDR1 SEHNR and CDR2 FQNEAQ (reference sequence). Trimming removed 2 bases at V and 7 bases at J, with 14 bases between. DNA for the CDR3: TGTGCCAGCAGCTTACAACTGGGAGGCCCTGGCTACACCTTC. Translating gives CASSLQLGGPGYTF.

The V call is TRBV9, the J call TRBJ1-2; 7 nucleotides line up with TRBD1. V shed 4 bases and J 4 bases; nucleotides not matched to a gene: 13. In germline, CDR1 is SGDLS, CDR2 YYNGEE. CDR3 length: 16 residues. This chain's CDR3 is CASSPVTGSIGYGYTF. DNA of the CDR3: TGTGCCAGCAGCCCGGTGACAGGGTCGATCGGCTATGGCTACACCTTC.

The CDR3 is CASSPLNAKNTEAFF. CDR3 DNA sequence: TGTGCCAGCTCACCATTAAATGCGAAGAACACTGAAGCTTTCTTT. The chain couples TRBV18 to TRBJ1-1; no clear D gene. CDR1 and CDR2 from the germline V gene are KGHSH and LQKENI. Trimming took 2 bases from V and 1 from J, leaving 11 bases between them. The CDR3 spans 15 residues.

The chain has TRBV5-1 and TRBJ2-4; tentatively, D is TRBD1 (6 bases). With 4 bases removed from V and 3 bases from J, the gap between germline ends came to 14 bases. Germline V gives CDR1 SGHRS, CDR2 YFSETQ. The CDR3 totals 15 residues. The CDR3 sequence: CASSPGGGGKNIQYF. DNA for the CDR3: TGCGCCAGCAGCCCTGGGGGCGGAGGCAAAAACATTCAGTACTTC.

The chain combines TRBV12-3 or TRBV12-4 with TRBJ2-7, with 7 bases lining up with TRBD1. This CDR3 is 13 amino acids long. V lost 2 bases, J lost 7 bases, and 5 bases stayed unmatched. CDR3 nucleotide sequence: TGTGCCAGCAGTTTAAGGGGGCCGGGTGAGCAGTACTTC. The encoded protein is CASSLRGPGEQYF.

This clone was found a few times. V and J are TRBV15 and TRBJ2-3, with TRBD2 identical over 15 bases. Looked up from germline, CDR1 is LNHNV and CDR2 is YYDKDF (reference sequence). The V segment lost 0 bases and the J segment 4 bases; nucleotides outside the gene matches: 11. CDR3 size: 20 residues. For the CDR3, the DNA is TGTGCCACCAGCAGAGACCCCGGGGGACTAGCGGGGGGTCTCGCAGATACGCAGTATTTT. Protein: CATSRDPGGLAGGLADTQYF.

The CDR3 DNA sequence: TGTGCCAGCAGCCCCCGGGAGGAGACCCAGTACTTC. The encoded protein is CASSPREETQYF. The chain couples TRBV6-5 to TRBJ2-5; D might be TRBD2 (6 bases). Germline assignment: CDR1 MNHEY and CDR2 SVGAGI. This CDR3 contains 12 residues. The ends were cut back, 6 bases at V and 5 bases at J, with 10 bases in the middle.

This chain connects TRBV7-9 to TRBJ2-1, with D possibly matching TRBD2 (6 bases). Trimming stripped 5 bases from V and 7 bases from J, with 9 bases between. This CDR3 spans 12 amino acids. CDR1 and CDR2 (germline): SEHNR, FQNEAQ (reference sequence). The DNA for the CDR3 is TGTGCCAGCAGCCCCGGGACTAATGAGCAGTTCTTC. Residues: CASSPGTNEQFF. Supplemented by reference TRBV7-9 and TRBJ2-1, the full variable domain reads DTGVSQNPRHKITKRGQNVTFRCDPISEHNRLYWYRQTLGQGPEFLTYFQNEAQLEKSRLLSDRFSAERPKGSFSTLEIQRTEQGDSAMYLCASSPGTNEQFFGPGTRLTVL.

The chain is built from TRBV7-9 and TRBJ2-6, with no clear D. The V end was cut by 5 bases, the J end by 1 base, with 3 bases between. The CDR3 contains 13 residues. Germline CDR1 reads SEHNR; CDR2 reads FQNEAQ (reference sequence). CDR3 bases: TGTGCCAGCAGCCCTTCTGGGGCCAACGTCCTGACTTTC. Its translation: CASSPSGANVLTF.

This rearrangement joins TRBV19 to TRBJ1-6; 10 nucleotides align to TRBD1. This CDR3 contains 13 residues. V trimming: 8 bases; J trimming: 6 bases; junction bases outside the gene matches: 1. Germline loops: CDR1 LNHDA, CDR2 SQIVND (reference sequence). CDR3 loop: CASDRGPNSPLHF. The CDR3, as DNA: TGTGCCAGTGACAGGGGGCCTAATTCACCCCTCCACTTT.

The rearrangement uses TRBV3-1 (or the pseudogene TRBV3-2) and TRBJ2-3; 10 nucleotides match TRBD2. The CDR3 runs 17 residues. Trimming cost V 8 bases and J 7 bases; bases outside gene matches: 18. The germline V gene encodes CDR1 LGHDT and CDR2 YNNKEL (reference sequence). The CDR3 loop is CASVLGASGGKGNTQYF. The CDR3, as DNA: TGTGCCAGCGTCCTAGGGGCTAGCGGGGGAAAAGGAAATACGCAGTATTTT.

The CDR3 coding sequence is TGTGCCAGCATCGACAGAACCTATAATTCACCCCTCCACTTT. It encodes CASIDRTYNSPLHF. The J gene is TRBJ1-6, the V gene TRBV6-5; maybe TRBD1 (5 bases). The V gene lost 7 bases and the J gene lost 2 bases, with 9 bases spanning the gap. CDR3 length equals 14 residues. Germline V lookup: CDR1 MNHEY, CDR2 SVGAGI.

This clone has only one observation. The chain carries TRBV7-9 and TRBJ1-2; 7 positions match TRBD1. CDR1 is SEHNR, CDR2 FQNEAQ, per germline (reference sequence). V trimming: 5 bases; J trimming: 0 bases; junction bases outside the gene matches: 9. The CDR3 sequence is 16 residues long. The CDR3 is CASSPDRVGANYGYTF. Here the CDR3 DNA reads TGTGCCAGCAGCCCTGACAGGGTTGGGGCTAACTATGGCTACACCTTC. The variable domain in full, with the rest retrieved from reference TRBV7-9 and TRBJ1-2, is DTGVSQNPRHKITKRGQNVTFRCDPISEHNRLYWYRQTLGQGPEFLTYFQNEAQLEKSRLLSDRFSAERPKGSFSTLEIQRTEQGDSAMYLCASSPDRVGANYGYTFGSGTRLTVV.

This clone was observed once. This rearrangement joins TRBV3-1 (or the pseudogene TRBV3-2) to TRBJ2-3; maybe TRBD2 (5 bases). This CDR3 has 17 residues. The V end was cut by 4 bases, the J end by 5 bases, with 22 bases between. Germline CDR1 reads LGHDT; CDR2 reads YNNKEL (reference sequence). The CDR3 loop is CASSLGGRQKRLDTQYF. CDR3 nucleotide sequence: TGTGCCAGCAGCCTAGGCGGGCGGCAAAAAAGACTAGATACGCAGTATTTT.

The chain is built from TRBV5-4 and TRBJ2-7; no definite D call. Germline loops: CDR1 SGHNT, CDR2 YYREEE (reference sequence). The CDR3 runs to 12 residues. Trimming took 0 bases from V and 6 from J, leaving 7 bases between them. The CDR3 DNA reads as TGTGCCAGCAGCTTGGGTGTCGGCGAGCAGTACTTC. Translated: CASSLGVGEQYF.

This clone appeared once. The chain uses TRBV19 and TRBJ2-3; 10 bases align to TRBD1. Germline loops: CDR1 LNHDA, CDR2 SQIVND (reference sequence). This CDR3 contains 13 residues. V trimming: 10 bases; J trimming: 1 base; junction bases outside the gene matches: 2. CDR3: CATGQGRTDTQYF. CDR3 DNA sequence: TGTGCCACGGGACAGGGGCGCACAGATACGCAGTATTTT.

The CDR3 DNA reads TGTGCCAGCACTCGAAGACAGGGGTTAAATGAGCAGTTCTTC. Translated, it gives CASTRRQGLNEQFF. The rearrangement links TRBV2 to TRBJ2-1, with 8 positions matching TRBD1. CDR1 SNHLY and CDR2 FYNNEI come from the germline V gene. V lost 7 bases, J lost 7 bases, and 9 bases stayed unmatched. CDR3 length: 14 amino acids.

The V gene is TRBV30, the J gene TRBJ1-6; 7 nucleotides agree with TRBD1. V was clipped by 2 bases and J by 8 bases; unmatched bases: 6. Germline V gene data show CDR1 as GTSNPN and CDR2 as SVGIG (reference sequence). This CDR3 spans 14 amino acids. The DNA for the CDR3 is TGTGCCTGGAGTTTAAACAGGGGCTATTCACCCCTCCACTTT. As protein: CAWSLNRGYSPLHF.

This rearrangement joins TRBV7-9 to TRBJ1-6; possible D gene TRBD1, 5 bases. CDR3 length: 15 amino acids. Per germline, CDR1 SEHNR and CDR2 FQNEAQ (reference sequence). Trimming cost V 1 base and J 5 bases, with 9 bases left between them. CDR3 bases: TGTGCCAGCAGCTTAGGCCTAGGGGATAATTCACCCCTCCACTTT. Its translation: CASSLGLGDNSPLHF.